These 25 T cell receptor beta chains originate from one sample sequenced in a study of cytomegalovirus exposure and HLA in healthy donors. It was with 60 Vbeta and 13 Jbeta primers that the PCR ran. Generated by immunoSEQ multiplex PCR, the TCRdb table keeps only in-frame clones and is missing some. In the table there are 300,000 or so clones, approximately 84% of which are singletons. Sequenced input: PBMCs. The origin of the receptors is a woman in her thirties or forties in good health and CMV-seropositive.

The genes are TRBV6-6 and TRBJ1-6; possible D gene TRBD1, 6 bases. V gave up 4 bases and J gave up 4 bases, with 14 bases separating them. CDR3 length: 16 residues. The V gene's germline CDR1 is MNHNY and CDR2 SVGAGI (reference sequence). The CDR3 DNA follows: TGTGCCAGCAGTTCAGGGGCGACGGATTATAATTCACCCCTCCACTTT. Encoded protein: CASSSGATDYNSPLHF.

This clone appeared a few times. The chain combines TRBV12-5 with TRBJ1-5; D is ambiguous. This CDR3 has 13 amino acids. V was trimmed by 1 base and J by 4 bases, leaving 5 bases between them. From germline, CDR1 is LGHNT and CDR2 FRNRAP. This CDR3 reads CASGLGENQPQHF. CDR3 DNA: TGTGCTAGTGGTTTGGGGGAGAATCAGCCCCAGCATTTT.

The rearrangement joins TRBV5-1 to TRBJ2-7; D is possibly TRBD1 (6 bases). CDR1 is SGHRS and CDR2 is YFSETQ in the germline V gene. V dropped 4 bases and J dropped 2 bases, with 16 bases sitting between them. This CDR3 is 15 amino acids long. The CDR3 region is CASSLTGDRTYEQYF. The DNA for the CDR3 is TGCGCCAGCAGCCTTACTGGCGACAGGACCTACGAGCAGTACTTC.

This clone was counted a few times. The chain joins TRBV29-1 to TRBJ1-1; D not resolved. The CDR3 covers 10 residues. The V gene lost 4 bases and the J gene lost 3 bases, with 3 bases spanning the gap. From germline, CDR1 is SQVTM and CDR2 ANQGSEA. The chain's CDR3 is CSVADTEAFF. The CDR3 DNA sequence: TGCAGCGTTGCCGACACTGAAGCTTTCTTT.

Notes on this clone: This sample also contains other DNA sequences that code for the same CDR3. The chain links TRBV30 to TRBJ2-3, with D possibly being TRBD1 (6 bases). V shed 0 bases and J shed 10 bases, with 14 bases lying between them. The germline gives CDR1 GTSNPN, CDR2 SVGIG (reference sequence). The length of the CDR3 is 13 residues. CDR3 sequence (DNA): TGTGCCTGGAGTGTGGTACAGGGCGTAGCGCAGTATTTT. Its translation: CAWSVVQGVAQYF. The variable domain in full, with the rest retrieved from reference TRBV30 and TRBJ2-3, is SQTIHQWPATLVQPVGSPLSLECTVEGTSNPNLYWYRQAAGRGLQLLFYSVGIGQISSEVPQNLSASRPQDRQFILSSKKLLLSDSGFYLCAWSVVQGVAQYFGPGTRLTVL.

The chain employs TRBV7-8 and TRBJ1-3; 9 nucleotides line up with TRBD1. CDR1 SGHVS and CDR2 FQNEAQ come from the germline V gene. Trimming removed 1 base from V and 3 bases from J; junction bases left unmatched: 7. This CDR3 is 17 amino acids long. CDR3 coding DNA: TGTGCCAGCAGCTTAGGCCCGACAGGGGGTTATGGAAACACCATATATTTT. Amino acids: CASSLGPTGGYGNTIYF.

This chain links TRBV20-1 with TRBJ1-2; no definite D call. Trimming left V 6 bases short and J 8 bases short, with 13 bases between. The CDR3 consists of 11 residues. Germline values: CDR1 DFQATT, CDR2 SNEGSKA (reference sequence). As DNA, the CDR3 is TGCAGTGCAACTGCCTTGATGGGCTACACCTTC. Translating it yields CSATALMGYTF.

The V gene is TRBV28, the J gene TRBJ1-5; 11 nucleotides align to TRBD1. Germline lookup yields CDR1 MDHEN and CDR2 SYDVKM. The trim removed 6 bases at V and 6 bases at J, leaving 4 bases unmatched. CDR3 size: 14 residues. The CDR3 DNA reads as TGTGCCAGCAGACCGGGACAGGGGGGTCAGCCCCAGCATTTT. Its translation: CASRPGQGGQPQHF.

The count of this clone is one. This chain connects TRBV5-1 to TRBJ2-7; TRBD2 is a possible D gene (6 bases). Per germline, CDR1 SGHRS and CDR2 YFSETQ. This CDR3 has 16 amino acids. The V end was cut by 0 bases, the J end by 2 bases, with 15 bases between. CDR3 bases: TGCGCCAGCAGCTTGGCCGGTGCGGGAAGGACCTACGAGCAGTACTTC. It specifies CASSLAGAGRTYEQYF.

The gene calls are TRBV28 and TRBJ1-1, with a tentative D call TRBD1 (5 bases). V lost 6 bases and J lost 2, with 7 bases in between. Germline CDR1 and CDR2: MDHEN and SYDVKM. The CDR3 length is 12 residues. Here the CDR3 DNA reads TGTGCCAGCAGCAGGGTAAACACTGAAGCTTTCTTT. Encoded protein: CASSRVNTEAFF.

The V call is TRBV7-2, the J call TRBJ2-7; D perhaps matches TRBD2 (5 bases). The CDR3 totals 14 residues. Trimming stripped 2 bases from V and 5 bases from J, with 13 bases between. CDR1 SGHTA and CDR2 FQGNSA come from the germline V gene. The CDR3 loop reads CASSLMGATHEQYF. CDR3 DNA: TGTGCCAGCAGCTTAATGGGAGCGACGCACGAGCAGTACTTC.

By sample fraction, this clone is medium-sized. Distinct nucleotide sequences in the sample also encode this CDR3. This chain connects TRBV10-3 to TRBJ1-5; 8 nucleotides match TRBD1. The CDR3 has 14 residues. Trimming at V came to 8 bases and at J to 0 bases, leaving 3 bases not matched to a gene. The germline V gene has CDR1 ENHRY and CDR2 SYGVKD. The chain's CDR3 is CAIGTGDSNQPQHF. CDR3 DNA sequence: TGTGCCATCGGGACAGGAGATAGCAATCAGCCCCAGCATTTT.

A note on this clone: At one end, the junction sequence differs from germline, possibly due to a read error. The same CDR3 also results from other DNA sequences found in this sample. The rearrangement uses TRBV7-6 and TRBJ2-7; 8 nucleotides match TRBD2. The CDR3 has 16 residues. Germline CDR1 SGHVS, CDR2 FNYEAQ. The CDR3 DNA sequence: TGCGCCAGCAGCTTAGATCCCGGGAGGGCCGGGAACGAGCAGTACTTC. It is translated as CASSLDPGRAGNEQYF.

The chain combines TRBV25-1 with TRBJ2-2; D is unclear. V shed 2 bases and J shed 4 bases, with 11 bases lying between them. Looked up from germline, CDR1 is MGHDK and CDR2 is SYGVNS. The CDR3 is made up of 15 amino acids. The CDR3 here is CASSELPEFTGELFF. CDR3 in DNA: TGTGCCAGCAGTGAACTTCCGGAGTTCACCGGGGAGCTGTTTTTT.

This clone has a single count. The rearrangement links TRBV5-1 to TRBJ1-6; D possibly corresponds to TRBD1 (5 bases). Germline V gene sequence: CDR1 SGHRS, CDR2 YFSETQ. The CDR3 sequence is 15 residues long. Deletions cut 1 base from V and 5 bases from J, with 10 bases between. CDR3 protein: CASSLSAGNNSPLHF. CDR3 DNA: TGCGCCAGCAGCTTGTCTGCAGGGAATAATTCACCCCTCCACTTT.

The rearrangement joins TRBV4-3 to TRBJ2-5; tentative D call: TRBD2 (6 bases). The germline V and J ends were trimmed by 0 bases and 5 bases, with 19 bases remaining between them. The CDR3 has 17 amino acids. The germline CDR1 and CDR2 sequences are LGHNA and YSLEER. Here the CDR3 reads CASSQDPWIGAGETQYF. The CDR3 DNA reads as TGCGCCAGCAGCCAAGATCCGTGGATAGGGGCGGGGGAGACCCAGTACTTC.

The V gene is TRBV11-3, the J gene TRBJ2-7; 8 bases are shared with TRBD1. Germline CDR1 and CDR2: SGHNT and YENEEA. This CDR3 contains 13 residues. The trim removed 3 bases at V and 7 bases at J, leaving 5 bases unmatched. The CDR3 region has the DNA TGTGCCAGCAGCTTCCAGGGGGCCCGGGAGCAGTACTTC. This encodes CASSFQGAREQYF. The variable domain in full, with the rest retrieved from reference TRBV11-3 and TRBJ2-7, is EAGVVQSPRYKIIEKKQPVAFWCNPISGHNTLYWYLQNLGQGPELLIRYENEEAVDDSQLPKDRFSAERLKGVDSTLKIQPAELGDSAVYLCASSFQGAREQYFGPGTRLTVT.

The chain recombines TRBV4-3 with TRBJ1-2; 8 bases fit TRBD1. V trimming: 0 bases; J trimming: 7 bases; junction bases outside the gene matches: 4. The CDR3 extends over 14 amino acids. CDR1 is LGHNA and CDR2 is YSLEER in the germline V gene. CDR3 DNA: TGCGCCAGCAGCCAAGACAGGGGGCTGGGTGGCTACACCTTC. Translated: CASSQDRGLGGYTF.

The CDR3 DNA is TGTGCCAGCAGCCCCAGGTCCCGAGGGGGACTAGCGGGAGACTACAATGAGCAGTTCTTC. Protein product: CASSPRSRGGLAGDYNEQFF. The V call is TRBV7-3, the J call TRBJ2-1; TRBD2 agrees at 14 bases. CDR1 and CDR2 (germline): SGHTA, FQGTGA. V dropped 5 bases and J dropped 3; count of bases not matched to a gene: 15. The CDR3 is 20 amino acids.

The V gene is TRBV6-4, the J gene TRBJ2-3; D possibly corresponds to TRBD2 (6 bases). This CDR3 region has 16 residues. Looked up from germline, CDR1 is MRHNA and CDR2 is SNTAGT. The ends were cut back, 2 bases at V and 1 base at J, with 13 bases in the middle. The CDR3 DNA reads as TGTGCCAGCAGTGACGGGGGGATAGCTGGCACAGATACGCAGTATTTT. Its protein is CASSDGGIAGTDTQYF.

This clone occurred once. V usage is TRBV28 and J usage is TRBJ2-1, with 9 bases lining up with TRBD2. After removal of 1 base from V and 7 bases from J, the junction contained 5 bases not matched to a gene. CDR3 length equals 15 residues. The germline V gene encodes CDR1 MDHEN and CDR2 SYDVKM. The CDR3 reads CASSLSGTSKNEQFF. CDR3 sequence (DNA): TGTGCCAGCAGTTTATCGGGGACTAGCAAGAATGAGCAGTTCTTC.

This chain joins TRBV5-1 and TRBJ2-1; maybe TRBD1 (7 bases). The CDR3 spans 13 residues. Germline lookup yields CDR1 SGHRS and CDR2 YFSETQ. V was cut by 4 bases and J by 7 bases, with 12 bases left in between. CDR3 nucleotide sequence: TGCGCCAGCAGCGTGACAGGGAGGAATGAGCAGTTCTTC. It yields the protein CASSVTGRNEQFF.

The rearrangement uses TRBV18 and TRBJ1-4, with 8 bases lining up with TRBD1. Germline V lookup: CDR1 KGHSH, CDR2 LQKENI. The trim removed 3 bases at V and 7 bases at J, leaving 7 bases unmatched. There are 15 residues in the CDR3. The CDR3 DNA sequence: TGTGCCAGCTCACCCGGACAGGGAGGCAGTGAAAAACTGTTTTTT. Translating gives CASSPGQGGSEKLFF.

The CDR3 bases are TGCAGCGTTGAAGGGGGGCCGACTAGCGGGAGGCAAAACAATGAGCAGTTCTTC. It translates to CSVEGGPTSGRQNNEQFF. The chain uses TRBV29-1 and TRBJ2-1; the match to TRBD2 covers 13 bases. This CDR3 spans 18 amino acids. The germline CDR1 and CDR2 sequences are SQVTM and ANQGSEA. Germline trimming cut 1 base from V and 5 bases from J; bases unmatched to any gene: 11.

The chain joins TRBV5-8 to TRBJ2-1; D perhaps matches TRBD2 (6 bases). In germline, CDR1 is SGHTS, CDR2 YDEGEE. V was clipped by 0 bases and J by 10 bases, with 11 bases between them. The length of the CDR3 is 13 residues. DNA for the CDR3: TGTGCCAGCAGCTTGGATGGGGGGAGAGAGCAGTTCTTC. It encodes CASSLDGGREQFF.